The T cell receptor beta chain under discussion was sequenced for a study of regulatory T cells in long-lasting Graves disease. Germline loops: CDR1 SNHLY, CDR2 FYNNEI. V lost 3 bases and J 3 bases, leaving 11 bases between the germline ends. This CDR3 is 14 amino acids long. This clonotype was seen repeatedly, ten times or more. Its antigen is not identified. Assembly of TCR beta libraries relied on iRepertoire HTBI primers together with Arm-PCR of CDR3 regions. TCRdb recomputed calls from the multiplex PCR reads with MiXCR, one row per CDR3 protein. This table holds roughly 490,000 distinct CDR3 sequences, less than 25% found once. General study findings and limits: Persistent disease preferred TRBV28, TRBJ1-2 and TRBJ2-5; new disease, TRBV20-1 and TRBJ2-1.

Time point defined: persistent/refractory GD, antithyroid drugs over 5 years with positive TRAb. The TCR library was prepared using RNA isolated from PBMCs. The sequence was obtained from a female donor with Graves disease. This material consisted of peripheral blood mononuclear cells (PBMCs), taken when the disease was refractory, from a patient treated with antithyroid drugs. The chain uses TRBV2 and TRBJ1-2; D is possibly TRBD1 (6 bases). This chain's CDR3 is CASSDRGVYYGYTF. The CDR3 bases are TGTGCCAGCAGTGACAGGGGTGTTTACTATGGCTACACCTTC.